These 7 T cell receptor beta chains originate from one sample sequenced in a study of T cell responses to AZD1222 COVID-19 vaccine (dated by TCRdb to 2020 to 2022). The sample's time point label, decoded: baseline before first vaccination. Library preparation employed the immunoSEQ multiplex PCR assay. The source is immuneACCESS, and TCRdb retained only in-frame sequences with V and J called. Part of the clones is not carried over; for the studies checked, unresolved V genes explain less than half of this, and the remainder is unexplained. For this sample there are over 60,000 clones; over 75% appear just once. The ten largest clones take up less than 25% of the sample. The starting material was peripheral blood, obtained on day 0 of AZD1222 vaccination. These receptors came from an adult in good health.

This sequence joins TRBV29-1 and TRBJ1-4; a possible D gene is TRBD1 (6 bases). The germline CDR1 and CDR2 sequences are SQVTM and ANQGSEA. V lost 5 bases, J lost 5 bases, and 6 bases lay in between. CDR3 length: 11 amino acids. The CDR3 region is CSVQGNEKLFF. The CDR3 region has the DNA TGCAGCGTTCAGGGGAATGAAAAACTGTTTTTT.

The chain has TRBV6-5 and TRBJ1-5; tentatively, D is TRBD1 (6 bases). From germline, CDR1 is MNHEY and CDR2 SVGAGI. Trimming pared 6 bases from V and 7 bases from J, leaving 16 bases between. This CDR3 contains 14 residues. The CDR3 DNA reads as TGTGCCAGCAGAGGGACCATAGGGGGACAGCCCCAGCATTTT. It specifies CASRGTIGGQPQHF.

This rearrangement joins TRBV24-1 to TRBJ1-5, with D tentatively TRBD1 (5 bases). Germline V gives CDR1 KGHDR, CDR2 SFDVKD. The CDR3 contains 14 residues. Trimming left V 2 bases short and J 9 bases short, with 13 bases between. The CDR3 protein is CATSDWGSIGPQHF. In DNA form, the CDR3 reads TGTGCCACCAGTGATTGGGGGTCCATAGGGCCCCAGCATTTT.

The sample holds one count of this clone. V usage is TRBV5-1 and J usage is TRBJ1-6; D is possibly TRBD1 (6 bases). CDR1 and CDR2 (germline): SGHRS, YFSETQ. The CDR3 runs 15 residues. V was clipped by 2 bases and J by 4 bases, with 10 bases between them. The CDR3 DNA is TGCGCCAGCAGCTTTTCTGGACAGTATAATTCACCCCTCCACTTT. This translates into CASSFSGQYNSPLHF.

The chain employs TRBV5-4 and TRBJ2-3; D is uncertain. Trimming stripped 0 bases from V and 2 bases from J, with 13 bases between. Looked up from germline, CDR1 is SGHNT and CDR2 is YYREEE (reference sequence). The CDR3 loop spans 16 amino acids. The CDR3 loop is CASSLVGQSNTDTQYF. In DNA, the CDR3 is TGTGCCAGCAGCTTGGTCGGGCAATCGAACACAGATACGCAGTATTTT.

The genes are TRBV25-1 and TRBJ2-7; D gene uncertain. Trimming took off 4 bases at V and 4 bases at J, with 5 bases between the two ends. CDR1 is MGHDK and CDR2 is SYGVNS in the germline V gene. The CDR3 spans 11 residues. CDR3 loop: CASSGHYEQYF. As DNA, the CDR3 is TGTGCCAGCAGTGGGCATTACGAGCAGTACTTC.

The rearrangement links TRBV10-3 to TRBJ1-3, with TRBD1 matching over 8 bases. The CDR3 contains 15 residues. The germline V gene has CDR1 ENHRY and CDR2 SYGVKD. After removal of 11 bases from V and 0 bases from J, the junction contained 9 bases not matched to a gene. This CDR3 reads CAVTGQVLSGNTIYF. The CDR3 DNA reads as TGTGCCGTCACGGGACAGGTACTCTCTGGAAACACCATATATTTT.